A single sample is the source of the 22 T cell receptor beta chains below, sequenced in a study of T cell clusters in autoimmune cytopenias. TRB was amplified from 250 ng of peripheral blood genomic DNA per sample. One tube held mixed TRB-A and TRB-B primer pools for touch-down PCR. TCRdb reprocessed the multiplex PCR reads; each CDR3 protein has one entry and no DNA is given. The sample has under 13,000 distinct CDR3 sequences, and its top ten clones hold 33%. The sample was also linked to a second study, of T cell repertoires in aging, cancer and after chemotherapy.

The sample consisted of peripheral blood. The source is a human donor in good health.

The chain couples TRBV6-5 to TRBJ2-2; TCRdb outputs TRBD1, but without DNA this stays unchecked. The length of the CDR3 is 15 residues. Germline V lookup: CDR1 MNHEY, CDR2 SVGAGI. CDR3 loop: CASSYSTGGSGELFF.

The V gene is TRBV12-3 or TRBV12-4, the J gene TRBJ1-5; TCRdb selects TRBD1, and the lack of DNA leaves this call unchecked. The CDR3 sequence is 13 residues long. The CDR3 protein is CASRGGVSQPQHF.

The chain recombines TRBV6-1 with TRBJ1-3; the D gene TCRdb calls, TRBD1, cannot be checked with no DNA. CDR3 length: 14 residues. CDR1 and CDR2 (germline): MNHNS, SASEGT. CDR3 sequence: CASTPAGSGNTIYF.

This chain connects TRBV7-9 to TRBJ1-1. CDR3 length: 12 amino acids. The germline V gene has CDR1 SEHNR and CDR2 FQNEAQ (reference sequence). This CDR3 is CASSQMPTEAFF.

The chain joins TRBV12-3 or TRBV12-4 to TRBJ2-3. This CDR3 spans 14 amino acids. The CDR3 loop reads CASSLLQVGDTQYF.

V and J are TRBV30 and TRBJ2-7; as DNA is missing, the TRBD2 call by TCRdb cannot be tested. This CDR3 is 13 amino acids long. The germline CDR1 and CDR2 sequences are GTSNPN and SVGIG (reference sequence). CDR3 in amino acids: CACLGGAAYEQYF.

This CDR3 is CASSLTGTENSPLHF. The V gene is TRBV13, the J gene TRBJ1-6; the TCRdb D gene call, TRBD1, has no DNA to confirm it. This CDR3 is 15 amino acids long. Germline CDR1 reads PRHDT; CDR2 reads FYEKMQ (reference sequence).

V is TRBV6-6 and J is TRBJ1-1; TCRdb's assignment of TRBD1 cannot be checked, as there is no DNA. Germline V gives CDR1 MNHNY, CDR2 SVGAGI (reference sequence). The CDR3 totals 17 residues. CDR3 in amino acids: CASSYPSGTKMNTEAFF.

The rearrangement uses TRBV18 and TRBJ2-3; lacking DNA, the TRBD1 call made by TCRdb goes unchecked. This CDR3 has 16 residues. Germline V CDR1 and CDR2: KGHSH, LQKENI. CDR3 residues: CASSDVPGQGSDTQYF.

This sequence joins TRBV6-6 and TRBJ2-1; there is no DNA to check the TCRdb D call of TRBD2. Per the germline V gene, CDR1 is MNHNY and CDR2 is SVGAGI (reference sequence). There are 18 residues in the CDR3. The chain's CDR3 is CASSYWRPSGTLDNEQFF.

The chain is built from TRBV18 and TRBJ1-1; checking the TCRdb D call of TRBD1 is not possible without DNA. This CDR3 region has 14 residues. Germline V gene data show CDR1 as KGHSH and CDR2 as LQKENI. CDR3 sequence reads: CASSPTGRDTEAFF.

The chain carries TRBV6-5 and TRBJ2-1; the TCRdb D gene call, TRBD2, has no DNA to confirm it. Germline lookup yields CDR1 MNHEY and CDR2 SVGAGI. The CDR3 totals 15 residues. CDR3 amino acids: CASTRGGRAYNEQFF.

The chain recombines TRBV27 with TRBJ1-5; lacking DNA, the TRBD1 call made by TCRdb goes unchecked. Germline CDR1 MNHEY, CDR2 SMNVEV (reference sequence). This CDR3 contains 13 residues. The CDR3 loop reads CASSSQGIQPQHF.

The V call is TRBV6-5, the J call TRBJ2-1. Per the germline V gene, CDR1 is MNHEY and CDR2 is SVGAGI. CDR3 size: 14 residues. The CDR3 region is CASSYSSLAAEQFF.

V is TRBV15 and J is TRBJ2-7; the D call from TCRdb, TRBD1, cannot be confirmed without DNA. The CDR3 consists of 14 residues. Germline values: CDR1 LNHNV, CDR2 YYDKDF (reference sequence). The CDR3 spells CATSTGVGDYEQYF.

The J gene is TRBJ1-2, the V gene TRBV29-1; without DNA, the TCRdb call of TRBD1 cannot be checked. CDR1 is SQVTM and CDR2 is ANQGSEA in the germline V gene. CDR3 length equals 13 residues. The CDR3 loop reads CSVESGGASGYTF.

V is TRBV19 and J is TRBJ2-2; TCRdb proposes TRBD2, but this gene call is untestable without DNA. Looked up from germline, CDR1 is LNHDA and CDR2 is SQIVND (reference sequence). The CDR3 is 14 amino acids. CDR3 protein: CASSTGTPRGELFF.

The chain couples TRBV6-1 to TRBJ2-1; the D call from TCRdb, TRBD1, cannot be confirmed without DNA. This CDR3 has 14 residues. The V gene's germline CDR1 is MNHNS and CDR2 SASEGT. This chain's CDR3 is CASTRRGTGNEQFF.

V is TRBV6-1 and J is TRBJ2-7; no DNA is available, so the TRBD2 call from TCRdb remains unchecked. Germline V gene sequence: CDR1 MNHNS, CDR2 SASEGT. There are 16 residues in the CDR3. The CDR3: CASSARLVPLSYEQYF.

This chain joins TRBV6-5 and TRBJ2-2; the TRBD1 assignment by TCRdb is unverifiable without DNA. The CDR3 totals 13 residues. The germline CDR1 and CDR2 sequences are MNHEY and SVGAGI. The CDR3 protein is CASSEWGAGELFF.

The rearrangement links TRBV24-1 to TRBJ2-2. In germline, CDR1 is KGHDR, CDR2 SFDVKD. This CDR3 is built from 15 residues. The CDR3 here is CATSDLNQNTGELFF.

Measured by frequency, this clonotype is medium-sized. The chain combines TRBV19 with TRBJ2-1; TCRdb outputs TRBD1, but without DNA this stays unchecked. Germline values: CDR1 LNHDA, CDR2 SQIVND (reference sequence). This CDR3 is 15 amino acids long. The CDR3 is CASSPRPGVFNEQFF.